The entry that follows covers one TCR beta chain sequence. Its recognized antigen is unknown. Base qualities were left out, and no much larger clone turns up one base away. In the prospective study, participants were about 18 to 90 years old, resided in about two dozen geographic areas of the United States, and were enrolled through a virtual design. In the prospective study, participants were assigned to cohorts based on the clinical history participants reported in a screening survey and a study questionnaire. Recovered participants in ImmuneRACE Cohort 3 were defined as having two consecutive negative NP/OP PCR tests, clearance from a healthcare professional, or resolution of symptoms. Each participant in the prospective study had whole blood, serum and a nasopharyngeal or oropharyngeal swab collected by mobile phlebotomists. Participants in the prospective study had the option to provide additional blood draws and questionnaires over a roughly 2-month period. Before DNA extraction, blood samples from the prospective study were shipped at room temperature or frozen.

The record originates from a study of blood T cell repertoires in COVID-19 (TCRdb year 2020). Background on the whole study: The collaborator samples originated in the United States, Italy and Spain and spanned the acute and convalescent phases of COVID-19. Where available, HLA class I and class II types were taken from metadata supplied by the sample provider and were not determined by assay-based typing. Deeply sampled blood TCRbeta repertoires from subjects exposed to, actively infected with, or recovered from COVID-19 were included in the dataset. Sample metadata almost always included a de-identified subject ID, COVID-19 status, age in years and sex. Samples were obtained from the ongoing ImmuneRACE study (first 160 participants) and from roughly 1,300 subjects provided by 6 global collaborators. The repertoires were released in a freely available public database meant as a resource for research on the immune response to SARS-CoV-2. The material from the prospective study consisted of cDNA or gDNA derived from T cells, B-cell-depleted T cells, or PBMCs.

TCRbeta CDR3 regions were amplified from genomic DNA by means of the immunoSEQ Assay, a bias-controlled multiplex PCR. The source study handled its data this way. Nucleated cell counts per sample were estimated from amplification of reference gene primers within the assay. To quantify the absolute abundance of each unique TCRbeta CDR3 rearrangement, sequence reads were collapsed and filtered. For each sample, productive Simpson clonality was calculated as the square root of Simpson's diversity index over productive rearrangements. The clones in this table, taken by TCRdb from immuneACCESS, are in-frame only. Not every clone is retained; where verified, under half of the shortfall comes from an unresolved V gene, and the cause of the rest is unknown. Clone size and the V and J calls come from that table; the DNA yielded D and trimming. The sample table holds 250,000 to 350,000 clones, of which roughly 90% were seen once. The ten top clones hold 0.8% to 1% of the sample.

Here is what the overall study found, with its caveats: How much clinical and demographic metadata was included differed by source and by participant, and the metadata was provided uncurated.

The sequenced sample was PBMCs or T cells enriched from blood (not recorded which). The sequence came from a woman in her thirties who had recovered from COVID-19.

CDR3 reads: CASSPRTGWEDNSPLHF. The nucleotide sequence reads TGTGCCAGCAGCCCCCGGACAGGGTGGGAGGATAATTCACCCCTCCACTTT. The sequence joins TRBV7-2 to TRBJ1-6; 8 of the junction bases match TRBD1. The germline V gene supplies CDR1 SGHTA and CDR2 FQGNSA. Counted from cysteine to phenylalanine, this CDR3 has 17 amino acids. Only the CDR3 DNA stays, 51 bases, in frame from base 1. For this chain, trimming is 5 bases at the V end and 5 bases at the J end, and the number of junction bases without a gene match is 11.